This T cell receptor (beta chain) was found in a study of vaccination effects on CD4 cells after COVID-19. Study summary: Sampling occurred a median 72 days post second dose, range 14 to 241. Study outcomes and limitations: At late timepoints after vaccination, vaccine- and infection-induced clones shrank markedly.

Only in-frame clones appear in the TCRdb table, and some are missing; sequencing was by immunoSEQ multiplex PCR. The sample carries tens of thousands of clones, approximately 77% recorded once. Before sequencing took place, the ViraFEST assay used viral peptide pools to expand antigen-specific CD4+ T cells. The authors isolated CD4+ T cells after about eleven days of culture. Either the BNT162b2 or mRNA-1273 vaccine was given to participants in two doses. Comment on this clone: Its antigen is still unknown.

Germline CDR1 and CDR2: MGHRA and YSYEKL. CDR3 length: 17 amino acids. Trimming cost V 0 bases and J 1 base, with 13 bases left between them. This sequence was found in a human donor who received a COVID-19 vaccine. The rearrangement links TRBV4-1 to TRBJ1-3; possibly TRBD1 for D (5 bases). The sample consisted of CD4+ T cells from PBMCs cultured with HCoV-NL63 spike peptides, taken after COVID-19 vaccination. The CDR3 spells CASSQDPRGGSGNTIYF. The DNA for the CDR3 is TGCGCCAGCAGCCAAGATCCCCGTGGGGGGTCTGGAAACACCATATATTTT.